The sequence of this TCR beta chain was determined in a study of T cells in Graves' hyperthyroidism and ophthalmopathy. Amplified TCR beta CDR3 regions derived from RNA transcripts. The primer set for the first-round RT-PCR of the TCR CDR3 was HTBI. TCRdb re-called the multiplex PCR reads through MiXCR, storing one row per CDR3 protein. The sample carries hundreds of thousands of distinct CDR3 sequences, approximately 14% recorded once. This clonotype was observed at least ten times. Germline V gene sequence: CDR1 SGHRS, CDR2 YFSETQ. V dropped 2 bases and J dropped 8 bases, with 11 bases sitting between them. The CDR3 extends over 13 amino acids.

Sequenced sample: blood. The sequence was collected from a woman in her twenties or thirties with Graves' hyperthyroidism that later progressed to Graves' ophthalmopathy. This chain links TRBV5-1 with TRBJ1-5; D may be TRBD1 (6 bases). The CDR3: CASSLTGKEPQHF. DNA of the CDR3: TGCGCCAGCAGCTTAACAGGGAAGGAGCCCCAGCATTTT.